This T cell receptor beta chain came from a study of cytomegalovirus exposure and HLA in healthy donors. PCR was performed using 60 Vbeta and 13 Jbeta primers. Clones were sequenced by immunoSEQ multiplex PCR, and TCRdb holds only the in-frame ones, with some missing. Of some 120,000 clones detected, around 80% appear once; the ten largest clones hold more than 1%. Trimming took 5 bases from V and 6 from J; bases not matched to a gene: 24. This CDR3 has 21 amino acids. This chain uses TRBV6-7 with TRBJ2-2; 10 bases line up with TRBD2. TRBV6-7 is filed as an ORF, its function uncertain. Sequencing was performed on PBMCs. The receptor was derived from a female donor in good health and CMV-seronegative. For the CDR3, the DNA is TGTGCCAGCAGTGGGATGCCGGGACTAGCGCCCAACGGGCCTCGTTCCGGGGAGCTGTTTTTT. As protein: CASSGMPGLAPNGPRSGELFF.